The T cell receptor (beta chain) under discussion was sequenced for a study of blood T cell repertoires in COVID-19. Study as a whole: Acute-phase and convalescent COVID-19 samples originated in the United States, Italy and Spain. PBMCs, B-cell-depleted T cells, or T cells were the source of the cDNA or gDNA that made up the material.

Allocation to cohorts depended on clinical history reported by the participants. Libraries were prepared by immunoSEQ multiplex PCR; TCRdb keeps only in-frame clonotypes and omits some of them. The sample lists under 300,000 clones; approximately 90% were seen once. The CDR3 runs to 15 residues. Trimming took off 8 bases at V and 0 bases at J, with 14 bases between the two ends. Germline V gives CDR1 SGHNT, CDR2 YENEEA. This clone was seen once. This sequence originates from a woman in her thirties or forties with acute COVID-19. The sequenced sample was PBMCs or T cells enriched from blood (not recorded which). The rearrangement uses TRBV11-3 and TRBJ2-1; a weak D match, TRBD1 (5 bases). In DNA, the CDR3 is TGTGCCAGCGGAACGCAGGGTATCTCCTACAATGAGCAGTTCTTC. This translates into CASGTQGISYNEQFF.